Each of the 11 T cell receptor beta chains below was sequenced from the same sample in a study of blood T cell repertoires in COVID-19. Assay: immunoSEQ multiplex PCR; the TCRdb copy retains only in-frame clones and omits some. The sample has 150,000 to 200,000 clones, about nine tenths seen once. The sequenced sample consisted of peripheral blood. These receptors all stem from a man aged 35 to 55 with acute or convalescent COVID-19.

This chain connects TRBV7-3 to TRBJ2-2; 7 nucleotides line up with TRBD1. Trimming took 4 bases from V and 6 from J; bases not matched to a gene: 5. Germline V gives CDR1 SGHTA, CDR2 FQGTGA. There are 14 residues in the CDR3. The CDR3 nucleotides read TGTGCCAGCAGCTCGACAGGGTGGGCCGGGGAGCTGTTTTTT. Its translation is CASSSTGWAGELFF.

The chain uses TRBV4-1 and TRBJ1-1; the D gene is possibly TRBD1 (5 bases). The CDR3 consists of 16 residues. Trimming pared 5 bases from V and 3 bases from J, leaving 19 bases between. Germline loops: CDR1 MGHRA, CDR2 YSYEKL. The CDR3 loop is CASSKGVGRVDTEAFF. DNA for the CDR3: TGCGCCAGCAGCAAAGGGGTCGGCAGGGTAGACACTGAAGCTTTCTTT.

The CDR3 nucleotides are TGTGCCAGCAGCGTAGAAGGCAGGGGTTACACTGAAGCTTTCTTT. It yields the protein CASSVEGRGYTEAFF. The rearrangement uses TRBV9 and TRBJ1-1, with D possibly being TRBD1 (6 bases). The CDR3 totals 15 residues. V lost 0 bases and J 3 bases, leaving 12 bases between the germline ends. CDR1 is SGDLS, CDR2 YYNGEE, per germline.

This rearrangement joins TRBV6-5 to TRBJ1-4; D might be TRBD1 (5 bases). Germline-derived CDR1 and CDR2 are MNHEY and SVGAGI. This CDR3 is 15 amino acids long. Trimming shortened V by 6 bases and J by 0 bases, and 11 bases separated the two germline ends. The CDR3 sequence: CASRQTDTTNEKLFF. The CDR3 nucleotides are TGTGCCAGCAGGCAGACAGACACAACTAATGAAAAACTGTTTTTT.

The CDR3 spells CATSRGDRGLRTF. CDR3 DNA: TGTGCCACCAGCAGAGGGGACAGGGGGCTACGGACCTTC. The genes are TRBV15 and TRBJ1-2; 12 bases map to TRBD1. Unmatched junction bases numbered 5, after V lost 1 base and J lost 14 bases. Germline assignment: CDR1 LNHNV and CDR2 YYDKDF (reference sequence). CDR3 size: 13 residues.

CDR3 protein: CATGGGGISYNEQFF. The CDR3 DNA sequence: TGTGCCACCGGGGGCGGGGGTATCTCCTACAATGAGCAGTTCTTC. The rearrangement joins TRBV15 to TRBJ2-1; D is possibly TRBD2 (7 bases). The germline V gene has CDR1 LNHNV and CDR2 YYDKDF (reference sequence). The CDR3 contains 15 residues. Trimming left V 8 bases short and J 0 bases short, with 14 bases between.

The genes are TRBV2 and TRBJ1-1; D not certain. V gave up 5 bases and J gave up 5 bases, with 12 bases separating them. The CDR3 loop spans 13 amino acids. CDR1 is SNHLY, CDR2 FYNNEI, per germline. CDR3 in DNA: TGTGCCAGCAGTCCCCCCTCCGGGACTGAAGCTTTCTTT. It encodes CASSPPSGTEAFF.

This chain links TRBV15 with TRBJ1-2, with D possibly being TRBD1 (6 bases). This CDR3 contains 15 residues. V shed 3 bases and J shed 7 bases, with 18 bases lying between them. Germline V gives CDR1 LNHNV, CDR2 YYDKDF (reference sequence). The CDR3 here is CATSSVRGGQSGYTF. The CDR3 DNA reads TGTGCCACCAGCAGTGTAAGGGGGGGTCAGAGTGGCTACACCTTC.

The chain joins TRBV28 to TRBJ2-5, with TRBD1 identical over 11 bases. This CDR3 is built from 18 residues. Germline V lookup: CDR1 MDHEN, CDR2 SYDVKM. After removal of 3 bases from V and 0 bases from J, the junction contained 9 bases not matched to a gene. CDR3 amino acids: CASSFRTGGLQNQETQYF. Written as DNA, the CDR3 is TGTGCCAGCAGTTTTAGGACAGGGGGCCTTCAGAACCAAGAGACCCAGTACTTC. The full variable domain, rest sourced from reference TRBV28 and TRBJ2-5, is DVKVTQSSRYLVKRTGEKVFLECVQDMDHENMFWYRQDPGLGLRLIYFSYDVKMKEKGDIPEGYSVSREKKERFSLILESASTNQTSMYLCASSFRTGGLQNQETQYFGPGTRLLVL.

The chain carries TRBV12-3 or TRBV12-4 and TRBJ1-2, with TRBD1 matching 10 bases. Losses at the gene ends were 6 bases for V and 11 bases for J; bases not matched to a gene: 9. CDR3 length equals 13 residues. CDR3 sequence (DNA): TGTGCCAGCAGCCATCATGGGGACAGGGGATACACCTTC. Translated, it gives CASSHHGDRGYTF.

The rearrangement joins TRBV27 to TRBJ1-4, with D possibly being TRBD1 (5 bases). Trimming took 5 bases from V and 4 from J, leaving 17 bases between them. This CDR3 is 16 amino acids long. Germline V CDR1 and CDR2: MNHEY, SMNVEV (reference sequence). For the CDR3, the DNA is TGTGCCAGCAGTCTGGATACGACAGCCCTTAATGAAAAACTGTTTTTT. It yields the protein CASSLDTTALNEKLFF.